This T cell receptor beta chain was retrieved from a study of OX40 agonist ivuxolimab in advanced cancers. Study context: Clinicians treated patients with ivuxolimab, an agonistic anti-OX40 (CD134) antibody. Therapy given before enrollment (anti-PD-1, anti-PD-L1 or anti-CTLA-4) was allowed, and around 40% had some.

This CDR3 region has 14 residues. The ends were cut back, 5 bases at V and 6 bases at J, with 16 bases in the middle. Germline lookup yields CDR1 SGHAT and CDR2 FQNNGV. Turning to this clone: Antigen specificity is unknown.

Study results and caveats: CD4+ and CD8+ blood T cells expanded clonally by week 6 at 0.1 to 3.0 mg/kg. It was also the case that some nonresponders had low normalized T-cell clonal expansion.

The assay was immunoSEQ multiplex PCR, and TCRdb's table has in-frame clones only and misses some. The profile shows about 40,000 clones, more than 75% of them singletons. The chain uses TRBV11-2 and TRBJ1-2; D perhaps matches TRBD1 (5 bases). The TCR comes from an adult with an advanced solid tumor such as melanoma, head and neck, liver or kidney cancer. The sample consisted of CD4+ or CD8+ T cells sorted from blood, taken in a trial of the OX40 agonist ivuxolimab. CDR3 nucleotides: TGTGCCAGCAGCCTTAGCACCAGGGACGATGGCTACACCTTC. Encoded protein: CASSLSTRDDGYTF.